One sample yielded the 22 T cell receptor beta chains listed below, sequenced in a study of T cells expressing NK-cell markers. Each CDR3 protein gets one entry in TCRdb, which reprocessed the 5' RACE reads and gives no DNA. This listing includes 150,000 to 160,000 distinct CDR3 sequences. Source material: blood T cells: a sorted CD56 or NKG2C T cell subset, CD4+ or CD8+ T cells, or bulk PBMC T cells (not recorded which). All receptors come from a woman between 45 and 60 years old in good health.

The chain carries TRBV20-1 and TRBJ1-6. This CDR3 contains 13 residues. CDR1 and CDR2 (germline): DFQATT, SNEGSKA (reference sequence). CDR3 loop: CSARTPNNSPLHF.

The V and J genes are TRBV4-2 and TRBJ2-1; TCRdb lists TRBD2, though no DNA is available to test this call. This CDR3 has 14 amino acids. Germline V gene data show CDR1 as LGHNA and CDR2 as YNFKEQ. The CDR3 sequence is CASSQDQAGGRQFF.

The chain is built from TRBV7-9 and TRBJ2-3; there is no DNA to check the TCRdb D call of TRBD2. The germline V gene encodes CDR1 SEHNR and CDR2 FQNEAQ (reference sequence). The CDR3 is 14 amino acids. CDR3 loop: CASSREEGIDTQYF.

The V and J genes are TRBV10-3 and TRBJ2-7. Germline V lookup: CDR1 ENHRY, CDR2 SYGVKD. The CDR3 length is 11 residues. CDR3 sequence reads: CAISDYYEQYF.

The rearrangement joins TRBV9 to TRBJ2-7; with no DNA, the TCRdb D assignment of TRBD2 cannot be verified. This CDR3 is built from 15 residues. Germline lookup yields CDR1 SGDLS and CDR2 YYNGEE. CDR3 loop: CASSVTSGNQVEQYF.

The CDR3 here is CASSYQDRGRFSAYGYTF. V and J are TRBV6-2 or TRBV6-3 and TRBJ1-2; TCRdb calls TRBD1, which cannot be checked without DNA. Germline CDR1 is MNHEY and CDR2 is SVGEGT. This CDR3 comprises 18 residues.

The chain joins TRBV29-1 to TRBJ1-4; without DNA, the TCRdb call of TRBD1 cannot be checked. This CDR3 has 13 amino acids. Germline V CDR1 and CDR2: SQVTM, ANQGSEA. The CDR3 spells CSVIILGDEKLFF.

The J gene is TRBJ2-7, the V gene TRBV5-6; the TRBD2 assignment by TCRdb is unverifiable without DNA. The CDR3 is made up of 16 amino acids. The germline CDR1 and CDR2 sequences are SGHDT and YYEEEE. CDR3 sequence reads: CASSLEGLREQGEQYF.

V gene TRBV27 combines with J gene TRBJ2-7; the TCRdb call, TRBD2, lacks DNA for checking. The germline CDR1 and CDR2 sequences are MNHEY and SMNVEV (reference sequence). This CDR3 region has 14 residues. This chain's CDR3 is CASRGRTIPYEQYF.

The chain combines TRBV7-8 with TRBJ1-1; lacking DNA, the TRBD1 call made by TCRdb goes unchecked. Germline values: CDR1 SGHVS, CDR2 FQNEAQ. This CDR3 region has 13 residues. The CDR3 reads CASSFDRNFEAFF.

The CDR3 is CASSKPGEGIQYF. The chain carries TRBV21-1 and TRBJ2-4; TCRdb names TRBD1, which stays unverified in the absence of DNA. TRBV21-1 is a known pseudogene. There are 13 residues in the CDR3.

V and J are TRBV30 and TRBJ1-1; the TCRdb D gene call, TRBD1, has no DNA to confirm it. CDR1 is GTSNPN and CDR2 is SVGIG in the germline V gene (reference sequence). The CDR3 has 11 amino acids. The chain's CDR3 is CAWKQGTEAFF.

The V gene is TRBV29-1, the J gene TRBJ2-7. Germline V CDR1 and CDR2: SQVTM, ANQGSEA. The length of the CDR3 is 11 residues. CDR3 residues: CSAGDYYEQYF.

The chain carries TRBV7-9 and TRBJ2-7; no DNA is available, so the TRBD2 call from TCRdb remains unchecked. CDR1 SEHNR and CDR2 FQNEAQ come from the germline V gene (reference sequence). The CDR3 runs to 16 residues. The CDR3 region is CASREKSDSLGYEQYF. The full variable domain, with the rest looked up from reference TRBV7-9 and TRBJ2-7, is DTGVSQNPRHKITKRGQNVTFRCDPISEHNRLYWYRQTLGQGPEFLTYFQNEAQLEKSRLLSDRFSAERPKGSFSTLEIQRTEQGDSAMYLCASREKSDSLGYEQYFGPGTRLTVT.

The V gene is TRBV27, the J gene TRBJ1-1; the D call from TCRdb, TRBD1, cannot be confirmed without DNA. Germline assignment: CDR1 MNHEY and CDR2 SMNVEV (reference sequence). The CDR3 totals 14 residues. This CDR3 reads CASSPGTENAEAFF.

V usage is TRBV7-8 and J usage is TRBJ2-3; TCRdb outputs TRBD1, but without DNA this stays unchecked. From germline, CDR1 is SGHVS and CDR2 FQNEAQ. The CDR3 has 14 amino acids. The chain's CDR3 is CASSRQGYTDTQYF.

The chain employs TRBV10-3 and TRBJ2-7; the TCRdb D gene call, TRBD1, has no DNA to confirm it. The V gene's germline CDR1 is ENHRY and CDR2 SYGVKD. The CDR3 has 15 residues. CDR3 protein: CAISDPGQSSYEQYF.

V is TRBV12-3 or TRBV12-4 and J is TRBJ1-2; TCRdb indicates TRBD1, and absent DNA this call remains unverified. The CDR3 is 11 residues long. The CDR3: CANDRDGGYTF.

The rearrangement joins TRBV5-6 to TRBJ1-1. CDR1 is SGHDT and CDR2 is YYEEEE in the germline V gene. The CDR3 totals 14 residues. CDR3 protein: CASSFWQSGTEAFF. The full variable domain, in which reference TRBV5-6 and TRBJ1-1 provide the parts outside the CDR3, is DAGVTQSPTHLIKTRGQQVTLRCSPKSGHDTVSWYQQALGQGPQFIFQYYEEEERQRGNFPDRFSGHQFPNYSSELNVNALLLGDSALYLCASSFWQSGTEAFFGQGTRLTVV.

This sequence joins TRBV20-1 and TRBJ2-1; the TCRdb D gene call, TRBD2, has no DNA to confirm it. Germline V gene lookup returns CDR1 DFQATT and CDR2 SNEGSKA (reference sequence). The CDR3 consists of 16 residues. CDR3 loop: CSARPRLTAGLHEQFF.

V gene TRBV2 combines with J gene TRBJ2-1; absent DNA, TCRdb's TRBD1 call cannot be checked. This CDR3 has 13 residues. The germline CDR1 and CDR2 sequences are SNHLY and FYNNEI. The CDR3: CASSGVGGNEQFF.

The chain has TRBV20-1 and TRBJ2-3; TCRdb calls TRBD2, which cannot be checked without DNA. The germline gives CDR1 DFQATT, CDR2 SNEGSKA (reference sequence). The CDR3 covers 17 residues. The CDR3 reads CSTRRELAGGPTDTQYF.